This entry features one T cell receptor (beta chain) sequence. Its specificity is not known. This sample stems from a study of cytomegalovirus exposure and HLA in healthy donors. Germline V gene data show CDR1 as KGHSH and CDR2 as LQKENI. The V gene end was trimmed by 3 bases and the J gene end by 3 bases; junction bases not matched to a gene: 3. The CDR3 is 16 amino acids. 60 Vbeta and 13 Jbeta primers were used in PCR. The repertoire was sequenced with immunoSEQ multiplex PCR; TCRdb's copy has only in-frame clones and lacks some. The data contain about 86,000 clones, about two thirds of them singletons. General study findings and limits: The study labeled 170 or so TCR beta chains cytomegalovirus-associated.

The chain uses TRBV18 and TRBJ2-2, with 11 positions matching TRBD2. The source of this sequence is a man aged 60 to 69 in good health and CMV-seronegative. Sequencing was performed on PBMCs. The CDR3 loop reads CASSPGTSGYTGELFF. As DNA, the CDR3 is TGTGCCAGCTCACCCGGGACTAGCGGATACACCGGGGAGCTGTTTTTT.